This note documents a single TCR beta chain sequence. The antigen remains undetermined. Data came from immunoSEQ multiplex PCR; TCRdb stores just in-frame clones and leaves some out. The sample lists around 130,000 clones, around 94% occurring once. The CDR3 runs 16 residues. Germline CDR1 is MNHNS and CDR2 is SASEGT. V lost 4 bases and J lost 0, with 14 bases in between. The data are from a study of graft-versus-host responses after intestinal transplantation. This chain uses TRBV6-1 with TRBJ2-3, with D hard to call. This sample comprised unstimulated CD4+ T cells sorted from spleen or lymph node cells, obtained before intestinal transplant. This sequence was found in a human donor who received an intestinal transplant. The CDR3 sequence is CASSGTTPWSTDTQYF. The CDR3 nucleotides are TGTGCCAGCAGTGGTACGACACCATGGAGCACAGATACGCAGTATTTT.